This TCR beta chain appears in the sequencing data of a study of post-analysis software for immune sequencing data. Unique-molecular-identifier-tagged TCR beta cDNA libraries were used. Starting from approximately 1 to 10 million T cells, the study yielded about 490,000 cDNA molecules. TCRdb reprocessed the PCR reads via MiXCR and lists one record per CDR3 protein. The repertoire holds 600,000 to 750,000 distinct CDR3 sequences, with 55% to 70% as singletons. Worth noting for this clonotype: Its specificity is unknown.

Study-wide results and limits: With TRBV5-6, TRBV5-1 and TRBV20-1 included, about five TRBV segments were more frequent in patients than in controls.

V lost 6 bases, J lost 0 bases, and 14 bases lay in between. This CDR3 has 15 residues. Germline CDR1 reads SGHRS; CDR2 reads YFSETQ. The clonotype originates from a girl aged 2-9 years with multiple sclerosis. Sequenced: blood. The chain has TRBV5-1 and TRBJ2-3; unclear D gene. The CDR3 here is CASKRYPSSTDTQYF. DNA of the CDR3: TGCGCCAGCAAGAGATATCCCAGCAGCACAGATACGCAGTATTTT.